This T cell receptor beta chain is drawn from a study of T cell responses to AZD1222 COVID-19 vaccine. General observations from the study: A rise in Spike-specific TCR breadth and depth followed two AZD1222 doses. Most donors were white British, females outnumbered males, and clonal diversity was possibly underestimated. There were repertoire samples only from the period after the peak T cell response.

Of note for this clone: Its antigen is unidentified.

The protocol was immunoSEQ multiplex PCR, while the TCRdb copy is restricted to in-frame clones and leaves out a portion. The table shows 100,000 to 150,000 clones, with around 89% occurring only once. Sequenced material: peripheral blood, taken 28 days after the second AZD1222 dose. This clonotype was obtained from an adult who received the AZD1222 COVID-19 vaccine.

The CDR3 DNA follows: TGTGCCAGCAGTCAGGGTCCTAACTATGGCTACACCTTC. Its translation is CASSQGPNYGYTF. The chain carries TRBV12-3 or TRBV12-4 and TRBJ1-2; D is perhaps TRBD1 (5 bases). V gave up 5 bases and J gave up 0 bases, with 7 bases separating them. The CDR3 has 13 residues.